This T cell receptor (beta chain) is drawn from a study of cytomegalovirus exposure and HLA in healthy donors (TCRdb year 2017). Describing the broader study: In an earlier analysis of about 560 of the donors, 250 to 300 Gb of sequence data and roughly 100 million unique TCR beta sequences from roughly 180 million T cells were reported. An early release covering roughly 580 HLA-typed donors comprised 300 to 350 gigabases of sequencing data and 85 million to 100 million unique TCR sequences. The genetic ancestry cluster associated with self-reported Caucasian donors included 70% to 85% of the approximately 430 genotyped donors. The study was designed to test whether signatures of past pathogen exposure could be identified by cataloging public T cell receptors. Using immunosequencing, the study profiled T cell repertoires from 500 to 800 subjects and related those repertoires to cytomegalovirus serostatus. In addition to the first cohort of 666 subjects, a separate validation cohort of some 120 different subjects was used. To predict cytomegalovirus infection status, the study combined high-throughput TCR immunosequencing, statistical association of individual TCRs with disease status, and machine learning. In a later analysis, previously published TCR beta repertoires from 550 to 750 donors were re-analyzed and high-resolution HLA genotyping was added so that TCR occurrence patterns could be studied. The later analysis used no new phenotypic data to find candidate immune exposures, relying instead on TCR beta sequences and their occurrence across donors. An earlier analysis of a few hundred of the donors applied high-throughput TCR beta sequencing to assess whether each TCR beta V gene segment acted as functional or pseudogenic. Donor age, sex, ethnicity and CMV serostatus were collected together with the repertoire data. In a later genetic analysis, genome-wide SNP genotypes for about 55% of the 666 donors were used, and that subset was treated as a discovery cohort. All discovery cohort repertoires had been generated on a single sequencing platform. HLA typing included class I and class II loci at four-digit resolution. The number of typed donors differed by locus: roughly 629-630 for A, B, C, DRB1 and DQB1; some 500 for DQA1; approximately 600 for DPA1; and about 450 for DPB1. Roughly 5 DR-DQ haplotypes were handled as single units for association and clustering, since linkage in the cohort was strong. Across some 400 genotyped donors of the cohort, an average of approximately 240,000 unique TCR beta nucleotide sequences per donor were sequenced, and roughly 17% of those sequences were non-productive. Paper-wide results and their limitations: A further reported finding was that TCR beta sequences accurately predicted the HLA-A and HLA-B alleles for most subjects in the first cohort. A cluster of highly shared sequence variants was judged likely to be a technical artifact of the sequencing pipeline. A later analysis found that most CMV-associated TCR beta chains appeared HLA-restricted, with HLA associations seemingly driven largely by CMV exposure. In vitro tests confirmed that a few of the cytomegalovirus-associated TCR beta chains recognize cytomegalovirus antigens. Specific HLA alleles were associated with 15,000 to 20,000 TCR beta sequences at a false discovery rate of 0.05 in a later analysis. According to a later analysis, parvovirus B19, influenza, CMV and Epstein-Barr virus appeared linked to several top co-occurrence clusters. V-gene and J-gene trimming of TCR beta chains was associated with a missense DCLRE1C variant in a later genetic analysis, and the association was replicated in an independent cohort. Compared with equally common non-associated chains, HLA-associated TCR beta chains in a later analysis were more clonally expanded and had lower generation probabilities. A later genetic analysis reported fewer N-insertions in productive TCRs among donors in an Asian-associated ancestry cluster than the roughly 720-donor mean. Because HLA typing was missing for some donors at each locus, association tests included only the typed subset. Roughly uniform sequencing depth across donors was assumed in presence/absence analyses, although this assumption may not hold. The cohort was sequenced for TCR beta chains only, and without alpha or paired-chain data the features that could be detected were limited. According to a later analysis, TCR association rates differed among HLA loci, with DRB1 alleles showing the most associated TCRs and HLA-C alleles showing the fewest. Strong co-occurrence of HLA alleles, especially DR and DQ, made assigning TCR associations to individual alleles difficult. The authors suggested that the approach could potentially be extended to other disease states and immunological phenotypes. In both the original and validation cohorts, the classifier was reported to diagnose cytomegalovirus status with high specificity and sensitivity. The earlier analysis of some 560 of the donors excluded approximately 17 rarely observed V segments, including chromosome 9 orphons, because counts were too low. A total of some 180 TCR beta chains were listed by the study as associated with cytomegalovirus. Linkage disequilibrium might explain the correlated functional status among segregating V segments, but an unknown experimental factor could not be excluded. Across donors, most TCR sequences were observed very rarely, whereas some public TCRs were present in many individuals. In an earlier analysis of some 640 of the donors, most TCR beta V segments were observed in productive rearrangements about 87% or about 30% of the time, broadly matching IMGT annotations. For the cohort, immune exposure information was limited to CMV serostatus. Some IMGT-functional V segments, including TRBV6-2 and TRBV6-3, could not be told apart with the 87-base-pair reads, so those segments were excluded.

This clone was seen a few times. The antigen this receptor binds is unknown. Base quality data are lacking; no much larger clone is found one base away. The cohort consisted of fewer than 700 healthy bone marrow donors. Cohort members were all nominally healthy when sampled, although unrecorded immune exposures were likely present. The donor was CMV seropositive and belonged to the group of more than 250 seropositive cohort members. Every donor gave a peripheral blood sample, and the peripheral blood mononuclear cells from that sample were used for TCR beta sequencing. The Qiagen DNeasy Blood Extraction Kit was used to extract genomic DNA from the blood cell samples. V and J are trimmed by 2 bases and 1 base, and the gene matches miss 17 bases of the junction. The CDR3 has 21 amino acids, counting the end cysteine and phenylalanine. This entry keeps only the CDR3 DNA: 63 bases, framed from base 1. CDR1 is given as ENHRY and CDR2 as SYGVKD, both from the germline V gene.

Libraries were made using the immunoSEQ multiplex PCR assay. A mixture of 60 forward primers for TCR Vbeta segments and 13 reverse primers for TCR Jbeta segments was used in the multiplex PCR. Amplification of the CDR3 region of rearranged TCR beta genes was performed with a multiplex PCR assay on genomic DNA. The Illumina HiSeq System was used to sequence the amplified TCR beta libraries as 87-base-pair reads. Concerning the study's data processing: In a later analysis, tens of millions of unique TCR beta chains were counted across the 666 repertoires, and about 9.9 million of these chains were shared by at least two donors. Raw reads were error-corrected and collapsed into unique sequences by a nearest-neighbor algorithm in which closely related sequences were merged to remove PCR and sequencing errors. V, D and J gene segments were assigned by aligning CDR3 sequences to IMGT reference sequences. For a sequence to be retained, a match of at least six nucleotides was required to both a V gene segment and a J gene segment. Rearrangements were called productive when the CDR3 lacked stop codons and stayed in frame with V and J; all others were non-productive. CDR3 was defined according to IMGT convention as the region running from the second conserved V-encoded cysteine to the conserved J-encoded phenylalanine. The earlier analysis of more than 450 of the donors excluded sequences that lacked an unambiguous match to a single V gene segment. An earlier analysis of 450 to 650 of the donors called V segments functional above 56.7% productive rearrangements and segregating when the between-donor standard deviation exceeded 5%. A statistical classification framework was built to diagnose cytomegalovirus status from the catalog of TCR beta chain sequences. In a later analysis, TCR nucleotide sequences were compared against IMGT/GENE-DB human TR gene sequences so that V and J genes could be assigned. Using the TCRdist pipeline, a later analysis assigned CDR3 sequences along with most-parsimonious VDJ recombination scenarios. In a later analysis, each TCR beta chain was defined by its CDR3 amino acid sequence together with its V-gene family, and reads lacking a unique V-gene family were excluded. To address suspected cross-contamination and a sequencing artifact, a later analysis removed 592 highly shared, low-generation-probability nucleotide sequences. In a later analysis, a clonal expansion index was calculated for each public chain from normalized within-repertoire ranks of inferred template counts. A later analysis computed generation probabilities with a VDJ recombination model fitted to out-of-frame rearrangements, and checked the results against IGoR. In a later analysis, hypergeometric tests were used to score TCR-TCR, TCR-HLA and TCR-CMV co-occurrence, with a repertoire-size bias correction applied to TCR pairs. A later analysis estimated false discovery rates by permuting HLA or CMV assignments 20 times. In a later analysis, co-occurring TCRs were grouped using DBSCAN, with TCRdist sequence similarity added in when clustering inside HLA-allele-positive subsets. Co-occurrence clustering excluded repertoires with fewer than 30,000 or more than 120,000 public chains, plus five with anomalous nucleotide sharing. The table was pulled from immuneACCESS by TCRdb, which kept in-frame rearrangements only. Such tables lose some clones; where checked, under half of the loss comes from unresolved V genes, and the rest has no known cause. V and J calls and clone size are those listed in that table; D and trimming were worked out from the DNA. The sample table shows 140,000 to 150,000 clones, and around three quarters are seen once. In total, the top ten clones hold roughly 2.4% of the sample.

The sequenced sample was PBMCs. The V gene is TRBV10-3 and the J gene is TRBJ2-2, and TRBD2 matches 9 of the central bases. This TCR derives from a woman under 30 in good health and CMV-seropositive. The sequenced DNA is TGTGCCATCAGTGAGGCCCTCGGGCGGGGGGGCCTGGCCTTGAACACCGGGGAGCTGTTTTTT. The encoded protein is CAISEALGRGGLALNTGELFF.